The clone carrying this T cell receptor beta chain was observed a few times. Its cognate antigen is unknown. TCRdb fed the 5' RACE reads into MiXCR, producing one record per CDR3 protein. Found here are roughly 130,000 distinct CDR3 sequences, approximately 5.9% of them singletons; the top ten hold approximately 2.1%. This record comes from a study of T-cell memory formation after mild COVID-19. Findings of the study overall: Confirmation of SARS-CoV-2 specificity was lacking for second-wave clones peaking day 37. From day 15 to 85, contracting clones were balanced between CD4 and CD8, whereas later expanders leaned toward CD4+.

This sequence originates from an adult woman who had mild COVID-19 (a few samples of this study predate the infection). Cell type and time point are not known. The sequenced sample was PBMCs or a T cell subset sorted from them (not recorded which).

This CDR3 is CASSLWTGMNTEAFF. The CDR3 DNA follows: TGTGCCAGCAGTTTATGGACAGGAATGAACACTGAAGCTTTCTTT. The chain is built from TRBV27 and TRBJ1-1, with TRBD1 matching over 7 bases. The CDR3 runs 15 residues. V lost 1 base to trimming and J lost 0 bases; unmatched junction nucleotides: 2. Germline CDR1 and CDR2: MNHEY and SMNVEV (reference sequence).